The 4 T cell receptor beta chains in this list originate from one sample, sequenced in a study of blood T cell repertoires in COVID-19 (dated by TCRdb to about 2020). Library prep was done by the immunoSEQ multiplex PCR assay. The source is immuneACCESS, and TCRdb retained only in-frame sequences with V and J called. Part of the clones is not carried over; for the studies checked, unresolved V genes explain less than half of this, and the remainder is unexplained. For this sample the table gives hundreds of thousands of clones, of which just under 90% were detected only once. The leading ten clones occupy around 1% of the sample. The sequenced material came from PBMCs or T cells enriched from blood (not recorded which). These receptors all come from a man aged 45-65 years who had been exposed to COVID-19.

This clone was seen a single time. The chain couples TRBV28 to TRBJ1-5; D is ambiguous. Germline-derived CDR1 and CDR2 are MDHEN and SYDVKM. V gave up 4 bases and J gave up 3 bases, with 10 bases separating them. The CDR3 has 14 residues. For the CDR3, the DNA is TGTGCCAGCAGTTCTCTGGACTTCAATCAGCCCCAGCATTTT. Protein product: CASSSLDFNQPQHF.

The chain has TRBV4-1 and TRBJ1-2; 7 bases agree with TRBD1. CDR3 length: 15 residues. Germline values: CDR1 MGHRA, CDR2 YSYEKL. J lost 8 bases, V lost 0 bases, and 9 bases had no gene match. The CDR3 region is CASSQDDRDSKGYTF. The CDR3 DNA follows: TGCGCCAGCAGCCAAGATGATAGGGACAGTAAAGGCTACACCTTC.

This clone was seen only once. The V and J genes are TRBV27 and TRBJ2-5, with 9 bases aligning to TRBD2. Germline V gene data show CDR1 as MNHEY and CDR2 as SMNVEV (reference sequence). The CDR3 has 17 residues. The V segment lost 2 bases and the J segment 5 bases; nucleotides outside the gene matches: 12. Written as DNA, the CDR3 is TGTGCCAGCAGTTTAGGAGGCGGGAGGGCCCTCGGGGAGACCCAGTACTTC. Residues: CASSLGGGRALGETQYF.

This chain uses TRBV5-6 with TRBJ2-5; no clear D gene. CDR1 is SGHDT, CDR2 YYEEEE, per germline. With 4 bases removed from V and 0 bases from J, the gap between germline ends came to 16 bases. The CDR3 extends over 16 amino acids. The CDR3 DNA reads as TGTGCCAGCAGCGTCCCGACTCGCGACTACCAAGAGACCCAGTACTTC. Translation: CASSVPTRDYQETQYF.